This is a list of T cell receptor beta chains from one sample in a study of T cells expressing NK-cell markers. TCRdb reprocessed the 5' RACE reads and reports one entry per CDR3 protein, with no DNA. The table lists 200,000 to 300,000 distinct CDR3 sequences, with 0.39% in the top ten. Input material: blood T cells: a sorted CD56 or NKG2C T cell subset, CD4+ or CD8+ T cells, or bulk PBMC T cells (not recorded which). These receptors were collected from a young man in good health. CDR3s include the opening cysteine and the closing phenylalanine or tryptophan. The order of the fields is J gene, V gene, CDR3 protein.

J gene: TRBJ1-4
V gene: TRBV6-5
CDR3 protein: CASSYSTGGGNEKLFF

J gene: TRBJ2-1
V gene: TRBV5-1
CDR3 protein: CASSHPGGSGLGSYNEQFF

J gene: TRBJ2-1
V gene: TRBV5-1
CDR3 protein: CASSFGVLGSYNEQFF

J gene: TRBJ1-1
V gene: TRBV6-5
CDR3 protein: CASSYQDLTEAFF

J gene: TRBJ2-2
V gene: TRBV7-2
CDR3 protein: CASSPWGRQNTGELFF

J gene: TRBJ2-6
V gene: TRBV9
CDR3 protein: CASTARASGANVLTF

J gene: TRBJ2-1
V gene: TRBV4-2
CDR3 protein: CASSQPGQGDGEQFF

J gene: TRBJ2-1
V gene: TRBV10-3
CDR3 protein: CAISETSPGALGEQFF

J gene: TRBJ2-3
V gene: TRBV7-9
CDR3 protein: CASSLVGTRSTDTQYF

J gene: TRBJ1-1
V gene: TRBV6-6
CDR3 protein: CASRPPNTEAFF

J gene: TRBJ2-6
V gene: TRBV7-9
CDR3 protein: CASSLLSGSILAGANVLTF

J gene: TRBJ2-2
V gene: TRBV4-3
CDR3 protein: CASSPSHSFSTGELFF